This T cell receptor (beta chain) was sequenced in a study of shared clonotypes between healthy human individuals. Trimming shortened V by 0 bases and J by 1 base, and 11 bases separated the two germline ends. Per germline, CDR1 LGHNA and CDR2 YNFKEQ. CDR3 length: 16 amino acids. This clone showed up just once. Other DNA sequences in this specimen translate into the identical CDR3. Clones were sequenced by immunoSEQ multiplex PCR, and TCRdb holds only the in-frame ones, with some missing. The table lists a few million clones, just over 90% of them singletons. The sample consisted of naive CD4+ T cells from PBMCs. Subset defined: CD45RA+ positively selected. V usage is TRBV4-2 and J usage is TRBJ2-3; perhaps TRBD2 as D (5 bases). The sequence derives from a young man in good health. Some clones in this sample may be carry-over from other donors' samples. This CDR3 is CASSQEGAEGTDTQYF. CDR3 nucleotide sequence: TGTGCCAGCAGCCAAGAAGGAGCGGAGGGCACAGATACGCAGTATTTT.